One T cell receptor beta chain is described in this entry. This entry is derived from a study of blood T cell repertoires in COVID-19. Germline V gives CDR1 LGHDT, CDR2 YNNKEL (reference sequence). The CDR3 covers 16 residues. Germline trimming cut 1 base from V and 2 bases from J; bases unmatched to any gene: 6. The data were produced by immunoSEQ multiplex PCR, yet TCRdb's version contains in-frame clones alone and is incomplete. The data show about 40,000 clones, 88% seen once. The TCR comes from a woman between 65 and 79 years old with acute or convalescent COVID-19. Sequenced: peripheral blood. The chain has TRBV3-1 (or the pseudogene TRBV3-2) and TRBJ2-3; 7 bases fit TRBD2. In DNA form, the CDR3 reads TGTGCCAGCAGCCAAGGGTCAGCGGGAACCACAGATACGCAGTATTTT. This translates into CASSQGSAGTTDTQYF.